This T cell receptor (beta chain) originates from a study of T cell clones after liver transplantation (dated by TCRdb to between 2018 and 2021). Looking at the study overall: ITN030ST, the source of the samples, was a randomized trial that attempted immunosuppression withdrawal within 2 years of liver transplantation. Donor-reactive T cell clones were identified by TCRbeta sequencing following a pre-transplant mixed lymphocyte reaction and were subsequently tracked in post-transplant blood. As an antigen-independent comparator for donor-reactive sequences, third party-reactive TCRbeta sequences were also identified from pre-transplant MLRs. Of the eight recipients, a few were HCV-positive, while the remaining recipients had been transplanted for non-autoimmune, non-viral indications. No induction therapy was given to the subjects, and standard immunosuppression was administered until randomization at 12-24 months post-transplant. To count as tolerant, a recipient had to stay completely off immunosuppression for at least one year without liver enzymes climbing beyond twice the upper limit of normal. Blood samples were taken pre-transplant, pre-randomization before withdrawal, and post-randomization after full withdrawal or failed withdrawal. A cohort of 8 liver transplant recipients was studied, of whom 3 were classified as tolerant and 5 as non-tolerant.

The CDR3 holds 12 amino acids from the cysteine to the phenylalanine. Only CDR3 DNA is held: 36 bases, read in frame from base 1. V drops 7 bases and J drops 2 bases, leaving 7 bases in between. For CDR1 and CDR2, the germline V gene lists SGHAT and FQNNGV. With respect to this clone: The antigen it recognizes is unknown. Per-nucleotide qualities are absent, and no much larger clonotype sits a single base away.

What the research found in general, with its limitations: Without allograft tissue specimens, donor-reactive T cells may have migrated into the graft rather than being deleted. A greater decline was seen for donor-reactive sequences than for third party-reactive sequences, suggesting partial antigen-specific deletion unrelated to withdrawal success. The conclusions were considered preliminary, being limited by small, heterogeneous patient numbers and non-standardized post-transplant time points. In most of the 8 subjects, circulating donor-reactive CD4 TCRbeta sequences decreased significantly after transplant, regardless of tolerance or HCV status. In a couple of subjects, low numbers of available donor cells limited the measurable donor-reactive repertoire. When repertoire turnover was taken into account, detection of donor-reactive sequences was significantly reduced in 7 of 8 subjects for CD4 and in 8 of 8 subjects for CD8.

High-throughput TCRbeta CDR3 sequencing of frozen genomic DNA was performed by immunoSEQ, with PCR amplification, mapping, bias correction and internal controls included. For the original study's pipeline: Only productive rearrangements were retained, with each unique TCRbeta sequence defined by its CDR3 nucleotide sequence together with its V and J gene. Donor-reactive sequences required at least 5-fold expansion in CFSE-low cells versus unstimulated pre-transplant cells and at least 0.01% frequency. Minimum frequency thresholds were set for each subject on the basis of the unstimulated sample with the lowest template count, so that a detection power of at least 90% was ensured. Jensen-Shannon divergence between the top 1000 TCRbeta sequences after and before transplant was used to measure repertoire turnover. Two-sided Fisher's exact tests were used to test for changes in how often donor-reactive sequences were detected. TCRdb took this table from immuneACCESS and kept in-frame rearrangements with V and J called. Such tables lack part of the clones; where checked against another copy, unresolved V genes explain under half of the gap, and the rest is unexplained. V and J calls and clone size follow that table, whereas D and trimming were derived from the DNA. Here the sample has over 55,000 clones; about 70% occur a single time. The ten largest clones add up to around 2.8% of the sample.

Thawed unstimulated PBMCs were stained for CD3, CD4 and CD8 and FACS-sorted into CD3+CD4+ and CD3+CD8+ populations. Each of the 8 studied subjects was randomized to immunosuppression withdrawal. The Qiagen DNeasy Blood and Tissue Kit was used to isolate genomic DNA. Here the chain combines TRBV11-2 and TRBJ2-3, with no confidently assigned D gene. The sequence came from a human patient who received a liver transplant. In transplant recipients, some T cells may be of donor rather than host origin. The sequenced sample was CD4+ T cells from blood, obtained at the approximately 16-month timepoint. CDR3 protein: CASTLYTDTQYF. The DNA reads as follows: TGTGCCAGCACCTTGTACACAGATACGCAGTATTTT.